Shown below are 19 T cell receptor beta chains from a single sample sequenced in a study of T cell responses to AZD1222 COVID-19 vaccine. Assay: immunoSEQ multiplex PCR; the TCRdb copy retains only in-frame clones and omits some. The data show approximately 100,000 clones, roughly 94% seen once. This material consisted of peripheral blood, taken on day 0 of AZD1222 vaccination. Source of these receptors: an adult in good health.

The chain combines TRBV7-2 with TRBJ1-4; D is unresolved. The germline V gene encodes CDR1 SGHTA and CDR2 FQGNSA. V lost 1 base and J lost 5, with 11 bases in between. The CDR3 spans 15 residues. DNA of the CDR3: TGTGCCAGCAGCTTAGATCACGGGTCCAATGAAAAACTGTTTTTT. Its translation: CASSLDHGSNEKLFF.

J is TRBJ2-7 and V is TRBV7-2; 8 bases line up with TRBD2. The CDR3 length is 15 residues. After removal of 0 bases from V and 4 bases from J, the junction contained 5 bases not matched to a gene. The V gene's germline CDR1 is SGHTA and CDR2 FQGNSA. The CDR3 region has the DNA TGTGCCAGCAGCTTAGCAGCGGGAGCCGAGTACGAGCAGTACTTC. Protein: CASSLAAGAEYEQYF.

This chain connects TRBV27 to TRBJ2-1; 9 bases line up with TRBD2. V dropped 7 bases and J dropped 4; count of bases not matched to a gene: 8. Germline values: CDR1 MNHEY, CDR2 SMNVEV (reference sequence). This CDR3 is built from 15 residues. This CDR3 is CASMPGTSGYNEQFF. CDR3 sequence (DNA): TGTGCCAGCATGCCGGGTACTAGCGGGTACAATGAGCAGTTCTTC.

The rearrangement uses TRBV12-3 or TRBV12-4 and TRBJ2-1; D unresolved. The CDR3 has 12 amino acids. V gave up 5 bases and J gave up 5 bases, with 7 bases separating them. CDR3 region: CASSQSNNEQFF. The CDR3 DNA sequence: TGTGCCAGCAGTCAGTCTAACAATGAGCAGTTCTTC.

The gene calls are TRBV7-3 and TRBJ2-2; TRBD2 matches at 8 bases. V was clipped by 5 bases and J by 5 bases; unmatched bases: 25. Germline-derived CDR1 and CDR2 are SGHTA and FQGTGA. This CDR3 has 21 residues. In DNA form, the CDR3 reads TGTGCCAGCAGCGCCTCGACGCGGGCGGGAGGTCCCTTCGGGGGGACCGGGGAGCTGTTTTTT. This sequence encodes CASSASTRAGGPFGGTGELFF.

The rearrangement uses TRBV27 and TRBJ1-2; D is undetermined. The CDR3 length is 13 residues. Germline V CDR1 and CDR2: MNHEY, SMNVEV (reference sequence). With 2 bases removed from V and 6 bases from J, the gap between germline ends came to 10 bases. Written as DNA, the CDR3 is TGTGCCAGCAGTTTAAGAGGGCCGAATGGCTACACCTTC. As protein: CASSLRGPNGYTF.

The chain carries TRBV29-1 and TRBJ2-7; D may be TRBD1 (6 bases). This CDR3 spans 15 amino acids. With 0 bases removed from V and 6 bases from J, the gap between germline ends came to 18 bases. CDR1 and CDR2 (germline): SQVTM, ANQGSEA. The CDR3 sequence: CSVEDRQEYSTEQYF. DNA of the CDR3: TGCAGCGTTGAAGATAGACAGGAGTATTCTACCGAGCAGTACTTC.

The genes are TRBV9 and TRBJ2-7, with D possibly TRBD1 on 6 matching bases. Looked up from germline, CDR1 is SGDLS and CDR2 is YYNGEE. The CDR3 consists of 18 residues. V dropped 3 bases and J dropped 3 bases, with 25 bases sitting between them. The CDR3 DNA sequence: TGTGCCAGCAGCGCAGGCCCGAACCGGGACACCGGAATCTACGAGCAGTACTTC. Translating gives CASSAGPNRDTGIYEQYF.

J is TRBJ2-5 and V is TRBV7-9, with TRBD1 matching over 7 bases. The germline gives CDR1 SEHNR, CDR2 FQNEAQ (reference sequence). This CDR3 is 13 amino acids long. With 10 bases clipped from V and 0 bases from J, the junction kept 5 bases outside the gene matches. The CDR3 reads CATGGSYQETQYF. Written as DNA, the CDR3 is TGTGCCACAGGGGGATCTTACCAAGAGACCCAGTACTTC.

As to this clone: In the same sample, other DNA sequences code for this CDR3. The chain has TRBV2 and TRBJ2-7; D might be TRBD1 (5 bases). From germline, CDR1 is SNHLY and CDR2 FYNNEI. Trimming pared 5 bases from V and 1 base from J, leaving 6 bases between. The length of the CDR3 is 12 residues. In DNA, the CDR3 is TGTGCCAGCAGTCCAGGGTCCTACGAGCAGTACTTC. Translation gives CASSPGSYEQYF.

V gene TRBV6-5 combines with J gene TRBJ2-7; the D is unclear. The germline V and J ends were trimmed by 4 bases and 3 bases, with 10 bases remaining between them. The CDR3 runs 13 residues. Germline V gene data show CDR1 as MNHEY and CDR2 as SVGAGI. The CDR3 sequence: CASSSLLGYEQYF. Here the CDR3 DNA reads TGTGCCAGCAGTTCCTTACTTGGCTACGAGCAGTACTTC.

The chain uses TRBV9 and TRBJ2-3; possible D gene TRBD1, 5 bases. The V and J ends lost 0 bases and 3 bases respectively, with 11 bases between them. CDR3 length: 15 residues. Germline assignment: CDR1 SGDLS and CDR2 YYNGEE. CDR3 region: CASSVEAGPTDTQYF. CDR3 nucleotide sequence: TGTGCCAGCAGCGTAGAGGCAGGGCCAACAGATACGCAGTATTTT.

The rearrangement links TRBV21-1 to TRBJ1-1; the table calls TRBD1, which could not be checked here. TRBV21-1 is a known pseudogene. This CDR3 spans 15 amino acids. CDR3: CASSPGQGLHTEAFF. The CDR3 coding sequence is TGTGCCAGCAGCCCGGGACAGGGTTTGCACACTGAAGCTTTCTTT.

The V call is TRBV7-9, the J call TRBJ1-1; tentative D call: TRBD1 (6 bases). The CDR3 is made up of 12 amino acids. CDR1 and CDR2 (germline): SEHNR, FQNEAQ (reference sequence). Trimming took off 5 bases at V and 6 bases at J, with 10 bases between the two ends. DNA for the CDR3: TGTGCCAGCAGCCGAGGACAGCCTGAAGCTTTCTTT. Protein sequence: CASSRGQPEAFF.

The chain has TRBV27 and TRBJ2-6, with 9 bases matching TRBD1. V shed 5 bases, J shed 2 bases, and the junction held 13 bases outside the gene matches. Germline-derived CDR1 and CDR2 are MNHEY and SMNVEV (reference sequence). The CDR3 is made up of 19 amino acids. CDR3 sequence (DNA): TGTGCCAGCAGTAATCATCTAGGACAGGGGTATCCTGGGGCCAACGTCCTGACTTTC. Its translation is CASSNHLGQGYPGANVLTF.

Comment on this clone: This specimen includes other DNA sequences encoding the same CDR3. The CDR3 region has the DNA TGTGCCAGCAGTTTGGGGGGGAACAATCAGCCCCAGCATTTT. Translated, it gives CASSLGGNNQPQHF. The chain uses TRBV27 and TRBJ1-5; the D gene is possibly TRBD1 (5 bases). The germline gives CDR1 MNHEY, CDR2 SMNVEV (reference sequence). The CDR3 length is 14 residues. The V gene lost 3 bases and the J gene lost 3 bases, with 9 bases spanning the gap.

This clone was seen a handful of times. The chain joins TRBV6-5 to TRBJ1-6; D unresolved. CDR3 size: 14 residues. Germline CDR1 reads MNHEY; CDR2 reads SVGAGI. The V end lost 7 bases, the J end lost 8 bases, and 15 bases lay between the germline ends. The CDR3 DNA reads TGTGCCAGCACCGGAGGAGTCGGGGATTCACCCCTCCACTTT. This translates into CASTGGVGDSPLHF.

In this sample, this clone turned up once. This chain connects TRBV5-1 to TRBJ2-2; D unresolved. Trimming stripped 1 base from V and 6 bases from J, with 10 bases between. This CDR3 is built from 14 residues. Germline V CDR1 and CDR2: SGHRS, YFSETQ. The DNA of the CDR3 is TGCGCCAGCAGCTTGCTCAGAGGCGCCGGGGAGCTGTTTTTT. It specifies CASSLLRGAGELFF.

V is TRBV27 and J is TRBJ2-1; the D gene is possibly TRBD2 (5 bases). The CDR3 extends over 16 amino acids. The V end lost 4 bases, the J end lost 0 bases, and 13 bases lay between the germline ends. The germline gives CDR1 MNHEY, CDR2 SMNVEV (reference sequence). The CDR3 here is CASSSPQGSSYNEQFF. In DNA form, the CDR3 reads TGTGCCAGCAGTTCCCCTCAAGGGAGCTCCTACAATGAGCAGTTCTTC.